These 24 T cell receptor beta chains were sequenced from one sample in a study of CD8+ T cells in alopecia areata (dated by TCRdb to 2016 to 2019). The receptor library was made with the immunoSEQ multiplex PCR assay. RNA was extracted from all samples and reverse transcribed into cDNA as template for TCR sequencing. Entries here come from immuneACCESS through TCRdb and include only in-frame sequences with V and J called. Some clones fail to appear in such tables; in the studies checked, an unresolved V gene covers under half of the shortfall, and the cause of the remainder is unknown. Here the sample has around 270,000 clones; 58% occur a single time. Together, the top ten hold over 1.5% of the sample. Per the publication, the time point label means: 24 weeks on oral tofacitinib. The intended sense of this specimen's treatment or condition label: oral pan-JAK inhibitor, 5-10 mg twice daily. The starting material was CD4+ T cells sorted from blood, obtained at week 24, from a patient treated with tofacitinib. These receptors all stem from a human donor with alopecia areata.

The V gene is TRBV1, the J gene TRBJ1-2; the table's D call, TRBD1, has no DNA check behind it. TRBV1 is a documented pseudogene. The CDR3 spans 18 residues. The CDR3 here is CTSSQDPASTGPNYGYTF. Here the CDR3 DNA reads TGCACCAGCAGCCAAGATCCAGCTTCGACAGGGCCTAACTATGGCTACACCTTC.

The rearrangement uses TRBV28 and TRBJ1-5; TRBD1 aligns across 8 bases. Losses at the gene ends were 0 bases for V and 7 bases for J; bases not matched to a gene: 5. Germline V CDR1 and CDR2: MDHEN, SYDVKM. The CDR3 contains 15 residues. The CDR3 DNA follows: TGTGCCAGCAGTTTATGGGACAGGGAGGACCAGCCCCAGCATTTT. Translation gives CASSLWDREDQPQHF.

V is TRBV5-6 and J is TRBJ1-2; tentative D call: TRBD1 (5 bases). Germline CDR1 reads SGHDT; CDR2 reads YYEEEE. The CDR3 has 15 amino acids. V shed 4 bases and J shed 1 base, with 14 bases lying between them. Written as DNA, the CDR3 is TGTGCCAGCAGCCTCAGCGGCAGGGTTAACTATGGCTACACCTTC. This gives the protein CASSLSGRVNYGYTF.

The sample holds a few counts of this clone. V and J are TRBV28 and TRBJ1-6; no definite D call. V lost 6 bases and J 9 bases, leaving 15 bases between the germline ends. This CDR3 comprises 14 residues. The germline CDR1 and CDR2 sequences are MDHEN and SYDVKM. The CDR3 loop is CASSISTRGSPLHF. In DNA, the CDR3 is TGTGCCAGCAGCATTTCCACCCGGGGTTCACCCCTCCACTTT.

The rearrangement links TRBV29-1 to TRBJ1-1; D call uncertain. V was pared by 8 bases and J by 0 bases, with 10 bases between. The CDR3 length is 12 residues. Germline-derived CDR1 and CDR2 are SQVTM and ANQGSEA. CDR3 amino acids: CSYLLMNTEAFF. The CDR3 DNA reads TGCAGCTATCTTTTGATGAACACTGAAGCTTTCTTT.

This clone was seen a few times. CDR3 region: CASSFQGDTQYF. In DNA, the CDR3 is TGTGCCAGCAGCTTCCAGGGAGATACGCAGTATTTT. The chain couples TRBV7-2 to TRBJ2-3, with D perhaps matching TRBD1 (5 bases). The CDR3 is 12 residues long. CDR1 and CDR2 from the germline V gene are SGHTA and FQGNSA. Trimming left V 3 bases short and J 5 bases short, with 6 bases between.

This clone was detected a few times. This rearrangement joins TRBV29-1 to TRBJ2-7; D might be TRBD1 (5 bases). V was clipped by 4 bases and J by 0 bases, with 13 bases between them. The length of the CDR3 is 14 residues. Germline values: CDR1 SQVTM, CDR2 ANQGSEA. The CDR3 is CSVALRVSSYEQYF. The CDR3 region has the DNA TGCAGCGTTGCCCTCAGGGTTAGCTCCTACGAGCAGTACTTC.

The chain joins TRBV15 to TRBJ2-2; D not certain. Trimming pared 8 bases from V and 7 bases from J, leaving 23 bases between. The CDR3 sequence is 16 residues long. CDR1 is LNHNV, CDR2 YYDKDF, per germline (reference sequence). The CDR3 reads CATGRVSGGVIGELFF. CDR3 in DNA: TGTGCCACCGGGCGTGTGTCGGGCGGTGTGATCGGGGAGCTGTTTTTT.

The V and J genes are TRBV7-2 and TRBJ1-2, with a possible D match to TRBD1 (5 bases). V lost 0 bases to trimming and J lost 5 bases, with 19 bases between them. The CDR3 covers 17 residues. Germline CDR1 and CDR2: SGHTA and FQGNSA. CDR3: CASSLAYRGTAAYGYTF. The CDR3 region has the DNA TGTGCCAGCAGCTTAGCCTACCGAGGGACGGCGGCTTATGGCTACACCTTC.

The count of this clone is one. The CDR3 DNA reads TGTGCAGGGGGCGAAACTGAAGCTTTCTTT. Its translation is CAGGETEAFF. The gene calls are TRBV30 and TRBJ1-1; TRBD1 matches 7 bases. The CDR3 spans 10 residues. The germline gives CDR1 GTSNPN, CDR2 SVGIG (reference sequence).

The V and J genes are TRBV30 and TRBJ2-5; D is uncertain. The CDR3 runs 13 residues. V was trimmed by 3 bases and J by 2 bases, leaving 10 bases between them. CDR1 and CDR2 (germline): GTSNPN, SVGIG (reference sequence). DNA of the CDR3: TGTGCCTGGAGAACACCCCAGCAAGAGACCCAGTACTTC. It specifies CAWRTPQQETQYF.

V is TRBV7-2 and J is TRBJ1-6; TRBD1 aligns across 7 bases. V lost 2 bases to trimming and J lost 9 bases; unmatched junction nucleotides: 19. There are 19 residues in the CDR3. Germline lookup yields CDR1 SGHTA and CDR2 FQGNSA. The CDR3 loop is CASSLWARGRMVFGSPLHF. CDR3 bases: TGTGCCAGCAGCTTATGGGCCAGGGGGAGGATGGTTTTCGGTTCACCCCTCCACTTT.

The gene calls are TRBV30 and TRBJ1-4; weak D call: TRBD1 (5 bases). CDR1 is GTSNPN, CDR2 SVGIG, per germline (reference sequence). The CDR3 runs to 13 residues. The V end lost 4 bases, the J end lost 5 bases, and 11 bases lay between the germline ends. CDR3 loop: CAWTRDVNEKLFF. CDR3 in DNA: TGTGCCTGGACCCGGGACGTCAATGAAAAACTGTTTTTT.

This rearrangement joins TRBV6-1 to TRBJ1-1; D perhaps matches TRBD1 (5 bases). The CDR3 is 14 amino acids. Trimming stripped 1 base from V and 1 base from J, with 7 bases between. Germline values: CDR1 MNHNS, CDR2 SASEGT. The CDR3 reads CASSEVGTNTEAFF. DNA of the CDR3: TGTGCCAGCAGTGAAGTGGGGACGAACACTGAAGCTTTCTTT.

The rearrangement joins TRBV14 to TRBJ1-2, with 9 bases matching TRBD1. Trimming took 4 bases from V and 4 from J; bases not matched to a gene: 10. CDR1 is SGHDN, CDR2 FVKESK, per germline. The length of the CDR3 is 16 residues. The CDR3 DNA follows: TGTGCCAGCAGCCGCCTGCCGCTGACAGGGGGCTATGGCTACACCTTC. Amino acid sequence: CASSRLPLTGGYGYTF.

On this clone: This specimen includes other DNA sequences encoding the same CDR3. V gene TRBV9 combines with J gene TRBJ1-1; no reliable D call. Germline loops: CDR1 SGDLS, CDR2 YYNGEE. V was pared by 0 bases and J by 1 base, with 4 bases between. The length of the CDR3 is 13 residues. This CDR3 reads CASSVAGNTEAFF. CDR3 coding DNA: TGTGCCAGCAGCGTAGCCGGGAACACTGAAGCTTTCTTT.

V is TRBV5-1 and J is TRBJ1-5; 7 nucleotides align to TRBD1. V was clipped by 4 bases and J by 3 bases; unmatched bases: 10. The length of the CDR3 is 16 residues. Germline loops: CDR1 SGHRS, CDR2 YFSETQ. The CDR3 sequence: CASSVSPQGSNQPQHF. The DNA for the CDR3 is TGCGCCAGCAGCGTATCTCCACAGGGGTCCAATCAGCCCCAGCATTTT.

In this sample, this clone turned up a few times. This chain joins TRBV7-9 and TRBJ1-2; TRBD1 matches 8 bases. The CDR3 length is 12 residues. Losses at the gene ends were 5 bases for V and 14 bases for J; bases not matched to a gene: 10. Germline CDR1 and CDR2: SEHNR and FQNEAQ (reference sequence). The CDR3 nucleotides read TGTGCCAGCAGCCCTCGGACAGGGTCGGAAACCTTC. Its protein is CASSPRTGSETF.

V and J are TRBV7-9 and TRBJ2-3, with 9 nucleotides matching TRBD2. The CDR3 is made up of 15 amino acids. Unmatched junction bases numbered 6, after V lost 1 base and J lost 7 bases. Germline assignment: CDR1 SEHNR and CDR2 FQNEAQ (reference sequence). The CDR3 reads CASSLEAGGPNTQYF. The CDR3 DNA follows: TGTGCCAGCAGCTTAGAGGCGGGGGGGCCTAATACGCAGTATTTT.

The chain carries TRBV28 and TRBJ2-7, with TRBD2 matching 7 bases. Germline V lookup: CDR1 MDHEN, CDR2 SYDVKM. J was trimmed by 0 bases and V by 7 bases; bases with no gene match: 12. The CDR3 has 16 residues. The CDR3 DNA follows: TGTGCCAGCACCCAGCCCCGGGGACTAAGCTCCTACGAGCAGTACTTC. Encoded protein: CASTQPRGLSSYEQYF. The full variable domain, with the rest looked up from reference TRBV28 and TRBJ2-7, is DVKVTQSSRYLVKRTGEKVFLECVQDMDHENMFWYRQDPGLGLRLIYFSYDVKMKEKGDIPEGYSVSREKKERFSLILESASTNQTSMYLCASTQPRGLSSYEQYFGPGTRLTVT.

The chain links TRBV2 to TRBJ1-6; D possibly corresponds to TRBD1 (5 bases). Trimming left V 11 bases short and J 7 bases short, with 18 bases between. Germline V CDR1 and CDR2: SNHLY, FYNNEI. The CDR3 runs 14 residues. The CDR3 here is CAGRSDSANSPLHF. The CDR3 bases are TGTGCCGGAAGGTCCGACAGCGCGAATTCACCCCTCCACTTT. The complete variable domain, with remaining parts taken from reference TRBV2 and TRBJ1-6, reads EPEVTQTPSHQVTQMGQEVILRCVPISNHLYFYWYRQILGQKVEFLVSFYNNEISEKSEIFDDQFSVERPDGSNFTLKIRSTKLEDSAMYFCAGRSDSANSPLHFGNGTRLTVT.

This clone has more than one count but fewer than ten. The V gene is TRBV6-5, the J gene TRBJ2-3; 10 bases map to TRBD2. This CDR3 comprises 16 residues. The V gene end was trimmed by 2 bases and the J gene end by 4 bases; junction bases not matched to a gene: 6. CDR1 is MNHEY and CDR2 is SVGAGI in the germline V gene. In DNA form, the CDR3 reads TGTGCCAGCAGTTACGCGCTAGCGGGGGCCGCAGATACGCAGTATTTT. It yields the protein CASSYALAGAADTQYF.

The chain recombines TRBV9 with TRBJ2-5; D is unclear. The V and J ends lost 2 bases and 1 base respectively, with 9 bases between them. The CDR3 runs 14 residues. Germline CDR1 is SGDLS and CDR2 is YYNGEE. The CDR3 DNA reads TGTGCCAGCAGCGTCGTCGAAACCCAAGAGACCCAGTACTTC. Its translation is CASSVVETQETQYF.

The rearrangement joins TRBV7-9 to TRBJ1-2; D ambiguous. The V end lost 4 bases, the J end lost 4 bases, and 10 bases lay between the germline ends. Germline loops: CDR1 SEHNR, CDR2 FQNEAQ (reference sequence). The CDR3 is 13 residues long. The DNA for the CDR3 is TGTGCCAGCAGCTCCCTAGGAGCCTATGGCTACACCTTC. This encodes CASSSLGAYGYTF.